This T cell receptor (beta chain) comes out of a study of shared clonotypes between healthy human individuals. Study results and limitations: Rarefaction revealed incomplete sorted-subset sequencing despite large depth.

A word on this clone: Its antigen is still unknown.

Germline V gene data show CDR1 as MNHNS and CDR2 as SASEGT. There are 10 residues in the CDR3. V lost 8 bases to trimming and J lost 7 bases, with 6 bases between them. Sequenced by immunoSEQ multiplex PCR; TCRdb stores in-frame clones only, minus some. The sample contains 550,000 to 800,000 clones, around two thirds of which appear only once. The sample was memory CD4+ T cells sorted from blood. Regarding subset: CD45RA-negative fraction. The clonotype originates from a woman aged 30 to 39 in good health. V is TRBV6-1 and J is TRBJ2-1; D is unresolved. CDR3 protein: CASSWNEQFF. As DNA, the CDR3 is TGTGCCAGCTCGTGGAATGAGCAGTTCTTC.